Here is one T cell receptor (beta chain) with its context. As yet, its antigen is unknown. The data belong to a study of shared clonotypes between healthy human individuals. Trimming removed 1 base from V and 0 bases from J, with 9 bases in between. The CDR3 runs 15 residues. CDR1 SGHAT and CDR2 FQNNGV come from the germline V gene. Clones were read by immunoSEQ multiplex PCR, and TCRdb kept only the in-frame ones, dropping some. The top ten clones hold about 0.37% of a sample with some 2.3 million clones, more than 80% of them seen once. Study results and caveats: Enrolling few donors narrowed the genetic and exposure-history diversity that was represented. Several donors held about 4.5% of naive CD4 clonotypes in common. Despite large depth, rarefaction showed incomplete sorted-subset sequencing.

The genes are TRBV11-2 and TRBJ1-2; possibly TRBD1 for D (5 bases). The sample taken for sequencing was naive CD4+ T cells from PBMCs. Subset in this sample: CD45RA+ positively selected. The clonotype was recovered from a man in his late teens or twenties in good health. Some clones in this sample may be carry-over from other donors' samples. CDR3 in amino acids: CASSLGGVANYGYTF. The CDR3 DNA reads TGTGCCAGCAGCTTAGGAGGGGTGGCTAACTATGGCTACACCTTC.